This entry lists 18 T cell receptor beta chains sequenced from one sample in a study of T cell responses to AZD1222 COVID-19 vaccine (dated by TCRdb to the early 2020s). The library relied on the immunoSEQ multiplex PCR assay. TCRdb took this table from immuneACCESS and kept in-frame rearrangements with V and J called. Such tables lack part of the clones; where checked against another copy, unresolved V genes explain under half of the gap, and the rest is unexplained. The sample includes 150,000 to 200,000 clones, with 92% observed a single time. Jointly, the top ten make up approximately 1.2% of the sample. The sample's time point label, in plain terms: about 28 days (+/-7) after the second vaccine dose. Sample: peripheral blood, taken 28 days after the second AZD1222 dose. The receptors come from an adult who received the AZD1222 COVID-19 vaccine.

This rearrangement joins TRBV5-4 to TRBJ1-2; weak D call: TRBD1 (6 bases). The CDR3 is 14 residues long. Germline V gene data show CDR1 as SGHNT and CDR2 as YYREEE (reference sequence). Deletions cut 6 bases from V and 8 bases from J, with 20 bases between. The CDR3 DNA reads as TGTGCCAGCAACCCGGGGGGCTCGAGGGTAGGCTACACCTTC. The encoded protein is CASNPGGSRVGYTF.

The CDR3 nucleotides are TGTGCCAGCAGTGAAAAAGCCCTAGCGGGAGTTGGGGCAGATACGCAGTATTTT. This gives the protein CASSEKALAGVGADTQYF. The genes are TRBV4-2 and TRBJ2-3; 10 nucleotides align to TRBD2. Trimming at V came to 6 bases and at J to 4 bases, leaving 16 bases not matched to a gene. The CDR3 length is 18 residues. Germline V gene sequence: CDR1 LGHNA, CDR2 YNFKEQ.

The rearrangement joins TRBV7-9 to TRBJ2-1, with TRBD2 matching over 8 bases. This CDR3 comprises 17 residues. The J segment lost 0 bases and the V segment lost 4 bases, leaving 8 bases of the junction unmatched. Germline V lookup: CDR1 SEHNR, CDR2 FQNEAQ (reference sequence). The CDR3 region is CASSSRLAQSSYNEQFF. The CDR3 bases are TGTGCCAGCAGCTCGAGACTAGCGCAAAGCTCCTACAATGAGCAGTTCTTC.

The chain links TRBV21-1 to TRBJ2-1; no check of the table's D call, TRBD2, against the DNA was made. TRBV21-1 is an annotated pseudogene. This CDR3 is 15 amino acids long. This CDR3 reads CASSKGLAGGNEQFF. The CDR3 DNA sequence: TGTGCCAGCAGCAAAGGACTAGCGGGAGGCAATGAGCAGTTCTTC.

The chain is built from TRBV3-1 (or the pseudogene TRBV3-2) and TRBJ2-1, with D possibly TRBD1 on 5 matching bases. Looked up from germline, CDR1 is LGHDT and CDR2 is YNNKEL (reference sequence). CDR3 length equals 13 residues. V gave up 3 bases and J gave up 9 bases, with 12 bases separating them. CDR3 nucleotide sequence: TGTGCCAGCAGCCACAGGGATTTGTTTGAGCAGTTCTTC. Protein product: CASSHRDLFEQFF.

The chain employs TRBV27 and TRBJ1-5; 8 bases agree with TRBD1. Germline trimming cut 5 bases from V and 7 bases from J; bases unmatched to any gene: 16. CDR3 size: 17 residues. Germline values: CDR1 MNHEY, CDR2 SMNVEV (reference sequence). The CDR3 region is CASSPAGQVYVSQPQHF. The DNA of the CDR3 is TGTGCCAGCAGTCCTGCGGGACAGGTTTATGTATCGCAGCCCCAGCATTTT.

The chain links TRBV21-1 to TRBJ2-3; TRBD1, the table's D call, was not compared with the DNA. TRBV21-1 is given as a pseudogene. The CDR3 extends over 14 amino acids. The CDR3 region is CRPRPGEGTDTQYF. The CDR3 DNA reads TGCCGACCCCGTCCAGGGGAAGGCACAGATACGCAGTATTTT.

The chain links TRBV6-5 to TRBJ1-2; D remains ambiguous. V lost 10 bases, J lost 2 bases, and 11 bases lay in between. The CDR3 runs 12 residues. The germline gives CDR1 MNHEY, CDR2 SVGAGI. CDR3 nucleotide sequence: TGTGCCACCAAATACCGCAACTATGGCTACACCTTC. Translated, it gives CATKYRNYGYTF.

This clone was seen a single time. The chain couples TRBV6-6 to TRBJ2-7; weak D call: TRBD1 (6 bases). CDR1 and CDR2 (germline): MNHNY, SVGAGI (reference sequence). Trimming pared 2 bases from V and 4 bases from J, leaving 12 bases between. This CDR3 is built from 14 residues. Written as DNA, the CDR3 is TGTGCCAGCAGTTACGGGGGCCTCGGGTACGAGCAGTACTTC. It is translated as CASSYGGLGYEQYF.

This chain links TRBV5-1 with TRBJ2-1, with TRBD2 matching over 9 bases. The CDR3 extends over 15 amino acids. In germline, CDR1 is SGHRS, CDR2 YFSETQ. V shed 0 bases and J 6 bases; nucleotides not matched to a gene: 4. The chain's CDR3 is CASSLGGRGFNEQFF. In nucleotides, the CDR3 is TGCGCCAGCAGCTTGGGCGGGAGGGGTTTCAATGAGCAGTTCTTC.

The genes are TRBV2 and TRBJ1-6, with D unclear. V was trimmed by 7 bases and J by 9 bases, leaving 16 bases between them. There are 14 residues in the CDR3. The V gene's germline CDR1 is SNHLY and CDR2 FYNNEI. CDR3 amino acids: CASKDRIVASPLHF. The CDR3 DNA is TGTGCCAGCAAGGACCGAATTGTGGCTTCACCCCTCCACTTT.

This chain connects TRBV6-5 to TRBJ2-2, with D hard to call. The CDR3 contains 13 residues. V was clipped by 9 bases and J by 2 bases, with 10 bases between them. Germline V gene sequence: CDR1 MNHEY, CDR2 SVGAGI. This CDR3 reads CASSVYNTGELFF. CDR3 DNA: TGTGCCAGTTCGGTTTATAACACCGGGGAGCTGTTTTTT.

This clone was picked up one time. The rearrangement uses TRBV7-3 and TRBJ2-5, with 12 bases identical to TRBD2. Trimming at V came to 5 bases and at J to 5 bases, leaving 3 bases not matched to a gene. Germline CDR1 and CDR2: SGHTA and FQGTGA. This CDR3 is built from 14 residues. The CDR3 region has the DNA TGTGCCAGCAGCCTCGGGACTAGCGGGGAGACCCAGTACTTC. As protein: CASSLGTSGETQYF.

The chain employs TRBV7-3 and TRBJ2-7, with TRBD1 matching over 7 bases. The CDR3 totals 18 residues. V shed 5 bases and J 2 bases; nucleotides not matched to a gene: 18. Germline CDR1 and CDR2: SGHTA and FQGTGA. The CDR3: CASSPGGRSSGKAYEQYF. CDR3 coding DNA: TGTGCCAGCAGCCCAGGGGGTAGATCGTCAGGCAAAGCCTACGAGCAGTACTTC.

As DNA, the CDR3 is TGTGCCAGCAGCCCGCGGGACAGGGGAAGAAGTGGCTACACCTTC. This sequence encodes CASSPRDRGRSGYTF. The chain is built from TRBV7-8 and TRBJ1-2; 10 positions agree with TRBD1. CDR3 length: 15 amino acids. Germline CDR1 is SGHVS and CDR2 is FQNEAQ. V shed 5 bases and J 7 bases; nucleotides not matched to a gene: 10.

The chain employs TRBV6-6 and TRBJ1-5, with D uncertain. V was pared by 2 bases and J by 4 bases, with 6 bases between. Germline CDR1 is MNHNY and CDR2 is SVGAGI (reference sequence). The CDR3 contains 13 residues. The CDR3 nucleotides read TGTGCCAGCAGTTACCGAGGGAATCAGCCCCAGCATTTT. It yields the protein CASSYRGNQPQHF.

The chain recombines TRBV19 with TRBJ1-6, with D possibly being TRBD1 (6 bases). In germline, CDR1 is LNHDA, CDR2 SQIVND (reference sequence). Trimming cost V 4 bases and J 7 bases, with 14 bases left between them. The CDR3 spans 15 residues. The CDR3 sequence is CASSTPRQGNSPLHF. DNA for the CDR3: TGTGCCAGTAGTACTCCCAGGCAGGGGAATTCACCCCTCCACTTT.

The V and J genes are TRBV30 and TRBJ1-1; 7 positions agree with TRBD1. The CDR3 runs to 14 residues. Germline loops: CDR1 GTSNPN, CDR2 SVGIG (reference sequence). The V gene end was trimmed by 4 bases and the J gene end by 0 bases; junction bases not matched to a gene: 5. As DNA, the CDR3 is TGTGCCTGGAAGGGGACAGCTATGAACACTGAAGCTTTCTTT. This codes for CAWKGTAMNTEAFF.